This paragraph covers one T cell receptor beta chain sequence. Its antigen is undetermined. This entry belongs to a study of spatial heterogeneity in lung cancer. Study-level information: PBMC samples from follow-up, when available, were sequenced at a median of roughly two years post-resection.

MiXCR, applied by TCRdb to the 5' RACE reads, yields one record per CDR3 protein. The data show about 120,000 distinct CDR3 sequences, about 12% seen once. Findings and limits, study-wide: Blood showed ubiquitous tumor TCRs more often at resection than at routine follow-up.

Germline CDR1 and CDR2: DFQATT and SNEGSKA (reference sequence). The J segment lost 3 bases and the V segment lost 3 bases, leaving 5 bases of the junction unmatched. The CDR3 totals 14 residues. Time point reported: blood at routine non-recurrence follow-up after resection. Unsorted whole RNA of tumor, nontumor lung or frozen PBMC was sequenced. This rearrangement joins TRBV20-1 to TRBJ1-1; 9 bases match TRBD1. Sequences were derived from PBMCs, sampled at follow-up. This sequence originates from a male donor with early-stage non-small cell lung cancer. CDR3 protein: CSASLTGGYTEAFF. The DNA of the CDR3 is TGCAGTGCTAGCCTAACAGGGGGCTACACTGAAGCTTTCTTT.